The sequence of this T cell receptor beta chain was determined in a study of blood T cell repertoires in COVID-19 (TCRdb year 2020). Background for the entire study: Samples covering the acute and convalescent phases of COVID-19 were provided by collaborators in the United States, Italy and Spain. Samples came from the ongoing ImmuneRACE study (first 160 participants) plus 1,254 subjects from 6 global collaborators. The sample metadata nearly always contained a de-identified subject ID, COVID-19 status, age in years and sex. HLA class I and class II types, where available, came from metadata supplied by the sample provider rather than from assay-based typing. Subjects who had been exposed to COVID-19, were actively infected with it, or had recovered from it provided the deeply sampled blood TCRbeta repertoires that made up the dataset. The material from the prospective study consisted of cDNA or gDNA derived from T cells, B-cell-depleted T cells, or PBMCs. A freely available public database, intended as a resource for researchers studying the immune response to SARS-CoV-2, is where the repertoires were released.

What the authors observed across the whole study: The amount of clinical and demographic metadata varied by source and participant and was provided uncurated.

V drops 5 bases and J drops 1 base, leaving 14 bases in between. Via the germline V gene (reference sequence), CDR1 is SEHNR and CDR2 FQNEAQ. Including cysteine and phenylalanine, the CDR3 has 16 amino acids. Here the CDR3 DNA is all that survives: 48 bases in frame from base 1. To note about this clone: The antigen this receptor binds is unknown. No qualities accompany the bases; no much larger clone lies one base away.

The immunoSEQ Assay, a bias-controlled multiplex PCR, was used to amplify TCRbeta CDR3 regions from genomic DNA. From the authors' description of their analysis: The number of nucleated cells in each sample was estimated from the amplification of reference gene primers within the assay. To quantify the absolute abundance of each unique TCRbeta CDR3 rearrangement, sequence reads were collapsed and filtered. Productive Simpson clonality was computed per sample as the square root of Simpson's diversity index over productive rearrangements. TCRdb re-hosts the immuneACCESS table, in-frame sequences only. Its copies lack some clones; in the studies checked, an unresolved V gene accounts for under half of them, and the cause for the rest is not known. Clone size and V and J calls were adopted from that table, with D and trimming inferred from the DNA. Present in this sample are about 74,000 clones, approximately 84% of which were seen just once. Clones ranked in the top ten supply 7.5% to 9% of the sample.

Each collaborating institution followed its own protocols to collect whole blood in K2EDTA tubes. For TCRbeta analysis, collaborator samples were shipped as frozen whole blood, as isolated PBMCs, or as DNA extracted from either sample type. The sequence is built from TRBV7-9 and TRBJ2-2, and the D gene may be TRBD1, 5 bases matching. The sample comprised peripheral blood. The receptor comes from a man aged 45-65 years with active COVID-19. The CDR3 region has the sequence CASSPPAGKNTGELFF. The base sequence is TGTGCCAGCAGCCCGCCGGCAGGGAAGAACACCGGGGAGCTGTTTTTT.